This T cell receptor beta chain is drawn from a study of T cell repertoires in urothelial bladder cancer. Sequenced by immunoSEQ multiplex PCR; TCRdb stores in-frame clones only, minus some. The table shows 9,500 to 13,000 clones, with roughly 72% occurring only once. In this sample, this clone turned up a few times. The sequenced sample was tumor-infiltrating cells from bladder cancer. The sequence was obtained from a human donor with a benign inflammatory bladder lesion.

The CDR3: CASSDGGLAKDEQFF. The CDR3 bases are TGTGCCAGCAGTGACGGGGGACTAGCTAAGGATGAGCAGTTCTTC. The rearrangement links TRBV6-4 to TRBJ2-1, with TRBD2 matching over 9 bases. Germline CDR1 is MRHNA and CDR2 is SNTAGT. The CDR3 extends over 15 amino acids. Trimming removed 2 bases from V and 8 bases from J; junction bases left unmatched: 7.